Presented here are 25 T cell receptor beta chains from one specimen sequenced in a study of CD8+ T cells in alopecia areata. In each case, RNA was isolated and then reverse transcribed into cDNA as the sequencing template. Profiling relied on immunoSEQ multiplex PCR, and the TCRdb table lists in-frame clones only, not all of them. This sample yields 130,000 to 150,000 clones, of which 45% to 60% are seen a single time; roughly 0.92% belongs to the top ten. The sample in question was CD4+ T cells sorted from blood, obtained at week 0. All receptors derive from a human donor with alopecia areata.

This chain links TRBV9 with TRBJ2-7; TRBD1 matches at 9 bases. CDR1 SGDLS and CDR2 YYNGEE come from the germline V gene. The J segment lost 5 bases and the V segment lost 0 bases, leaving 12 bases of the junction unmatched. CDR3 length: 17 residues. The CDR3 DNA sequence: TGTGCCAGCAGCGTAGGCCCGGCCGGACAGGGGATCAACGAGCAGTACTTC. This translates into CASSVGPAGQGINEQYF.

The CDR3 loop is CSVDRQGGTGELFF. The CDR3, as DNA: TGCAGCGTTGATCGACAGGGGGGCACCGGGGAGCTGTTTTTT. This chain joins TRBV29-1 and TRBJ2-2; 9 bases match TRBD1. V lost 3 bases to trimming and J lost 4 bases; unmatched junction nucleotides: 3. The germline V gene has CDR1 SQVTM and CDR2 ANQGSEA. The CDR3 spans 14 residues.

This clone was recorded once. The chain has TRBV6-6 and TRBJ2-2; weak D call: TRBD2 (6 bases). The CDR3 is made up of 14 amino acids. V was cut by 2 bases and J by 4 bases, with 8 bases left in between. The germline V gene encodes CDR1 MNHNY and CDR2 SVGAGI (reference sequence). The CDR3 spells CASSYAGITGELFF. Written as DNA, the CDR3 is TGTGCCAGCAGTTACGCGGGGATCACCGGGGAGCTGTTTTTT.

This clone was observed a few times. The chain uses TRBV5-1 and TRBJ2-2; 8 nucleotides align to TRBD1. The germline CDR1 and CDR2 sequences are SGHRS and YFSETQ. Germline trimming cut 1 base from V and 6 bases from J; bases unmatched to any gene: 11. The CDR3 has 17 amino acids. Here the CDR3 reads CASSLRSRTGTPGELFF. The DNA of the CDR3 is TGCGCCAGCAGCTTGAGGTCGAGGACAGGGACCCCCGGGGAGCTGTTTTTT. The full variable domain, rest sourced from reference TRBV5-1 and TRBJ2-2, is KAGVTQTPRYLIKTRGQQVTLSCSPISGHRSVSWYQQTPGQGLQFLFEYFSETQRNKGNFPGRFSGRQFSNSRSEMNVSTLELGDSALYLCASSLRSRTGTPGELFFGEGSRLTVL.

This chain links TRBV9 with TRBJ2-1; tentatively, D is TRBD1 (6 bases). The CDR3 length is 17 residues. The germline V and J ends were trimmed by 4 bases and 5 bases, with 22 bases remaining between them. Germline V gene lookup returns CDR1 SGDLS and CDR2 YYNGEE. CDR3 DNA sequence: TGTGCCAGCAGCCTCGATTACGGTGTTGGGGGCCACAATGAGCAGTTCTTC. Translating it yields CASSLDYGVGGHNEQFF.

The J gene is TRBJ2-2, the V gene TRBV29-1; a possible D gene is TRBD2 (5 bases). Per the germline V gene, CDR1 is SQVTM and CDR2 is ANQGSEA. The V gene lost 0 bases and the J gene lost 9 bases, with 17 bases spanning the gap. There are 15 residues in the CDR3. CDR3 DNA sequence: TGCAGCGTTGAAGAACGGAGTCGGGAACTGAGGGAGCTGTTTTTT. It encodes CSVEERSRELRELFF.

This clone was seen just once. The CDR3 nucleotides are TGTGCCAGTAGTACACAAGGGACACCAGAGACCCAGTACTTC. Protein product: CASSTQGTPETQYF. The chain employs TRBV19 and TRBJ2-5; D possibly corresponds to TRBD1 (6 bases). CDR3 length: 14 residues. V was pared by 4 bases and J by 4 bases, with 13 bases between. CDR1 is LNHDA and CDR2 is SQIVND in the germline V gene (reference sequence).

The rearrangement joins TRBV11-2 to TRBJ1-2; D is ambiguous. Germline lookup yields CDR1 SGHAT and CDR2 FQNNGV. V shed 6 bases and J shed 7 bases, with 18 bases lying between them. This CDR3 spans 14 amino acids. This CDR3 is CASSQTNVPGGYTF. The CDR3 nucleotides read TGTGCCAGCAGTCAAACTAACGTGCCCGGTGGCTACACCTTC.

The V gene is TRBV7-9, the J gene TRBJ2-3, with 13 bases identical to TRBD2. The CDR3 totals 18 residues. J gave up 2 bases and V 5 bases, and 10 bases lay outside the gene matches. Germline loops: CDR1 SEHNR, CDR2 FQNEAQ (reference sequence). In DNA form, the CDR3 reads TGTGCCAGCAGCACCACCCTCGGACTAGCGGGGGACACAGATACGCAGTATTTT. It codes for CASSTTLGLAGDTDTQYF.

This clone was counted a few times. J is TRBJ2-1 and V is TRBV19, with a tentative D call TRBD2 (5 bases). Trimming removed 10 bases at V and 6 bases at J, with 16 bases between. The length of the CDR3 is 13 residues. Germline lookup yields CDR1 LNHDA and CDR2 SQIVND (reference sequence). This CDR3 is CATEGRATNEQFF. The CDR3, as DNA: TGTGCCACCGAGGGTAGGGCGACCAATGAGCAGTTCTTC.

The sample holds a few counts of this clone. The rearrangement links TRBV7-9 to TRBJ1-1; 11 bases map to TRBD1. V lost 5 bases to trimming and J lost 1 base; unmatched junction nucleotides: 3. This CDR3 comprises 15 residues. Germline V gene sequence: CDR1 SEHNR, CDR2 FQNEAQ (reference sequence). CDR3 DNA: TGTGCCAGCAGCCTCGGGACAGGGGGGAACACTGAAGCTTTCTTT. It translates to CASSLGTGGNTEAFF.

This chain links TRBV30 with TRBJ1-4; tentatively, D is TRBD1 (5 bases). In germline, CDR1 is GTSNPN, CDR2 SVGIG (reference sequence). The CDR3 spans 15 residues. Trimming stripped 3 bases from V and 5 bases from J, with 16 bases between. This CDR3 reads CAWRGGTTLNEKLFF. The CDR3 nucleotides read TGTGCCTGGAGAGGAGGGACGACCCTCAATGAAAAACTGTTTTTT. Full variable domain (remainder filled in from reference TRBV30 and TRBJ1-4): SQTIHQWPATLVQPVGSPLSLECTVEGTSNPNLYWYRQAAGRGLQLLFYSVGIGQISSEVPQNLSASRPQDRQFILSSKKLLLSDSGFYLCAWRGGTTLNEKLFFGSGTQLSVL.

The chain combines TRBV7-2 with TRBJ2-5, with D unclear. Trimming shortened V by 4 bases and J by 5 bases, and 14 bases separated the two germline ends. Germline values: CDR1 SGHTA, CDR2 FQGNSA. This CDR3 comprises 14 residues. In nucleotides, the CDR3 is TGTGCCAGCAGCTCCCTGCCTCTAGGGGAGACCCAGTACTTC. Amino acids: CASSSLPLGETQYF.

The chain has TRBV15 and TRBJ2-1, with 7 bases aligning to TRBD2. V lost 6 bases and J lost 10; bases outside the gene matches: 9. Germline loops: CDR1 LNHNV, CDR2 YYDKDF (reference sequence). The CDR3 is 13 residues long. The CDR3 protein is CATRGAGVREQFF. The CDR3 DNA is TGTGCCACCAGGGGTGCGGGAGTGCGAGAGCAGTTCTTC.

This sequence joins TRBV5-1 and TRBJ2-5; D may match TRBD1 or TRBD2 (5 bases each). In germline, CDR1 is SGHRS, CDR2 YFSETQ. V lost 5 bases and J 5 bases, leaving 13 bases between the germline ends. This CDR3 has 13 residues. The CDR3 DNA is TGCGCCAGCAGGGGGACGCCGGTGGAGACCCAGTACTTC. Protein product: CASRGTPVETQYF.

This sequence joins TRBV29-1 and TRBJ2-1; 8 bases are a match to TRBD2. The trim removed 4 bases at V and 6 bases at J, leaving 17 bases unmatched. Germline values: CDR1 SQVTM, CDR2 ANQGSEA. The CDR3 consists of 17 residues. The CDR3 sequence is CSVGGRFNGRGSNEQFF. The CDR3 region has the DNA TGCAGCGTTGGAGGAAGGTTTAACGGGAGGGGAAGCAATGAGCAGTTCTTC.

The V call is TRBV25-1, the J call TRBJ1-2; tentatively, D is TRBD1 (5 bases). Looked up from germline, CDR1 is MGHDK and CDR2 is SYGVNS. The ends were cut back, 7 bases at V and 7 bases at J, with 13 bases in the middle. This CDR3 has 12 amino acids. CDR3 loop: CASNTLRGGYTF. CDR3 nucleotide sequence: TGTGCCAGCAACACATTAAGGGGTGGCTACACCTTC.

V gene TRBV5-1 combines with J gene TRBJ2-5, with D unclear. This CDR3 is built from 13 residues. The germline V and J ends were trimmed by 4 bases and 3 bases, with 10 bases remaining between them. Germline V gene data show CDR1 as SGHRS and CDR2 as YFSETQ. Here the CDR3 DNA reads TGCGCCAGCAGCCGTGTCGATAAAGAGACCCAGTACTTC. Amino acid sequence: CASSRVDKETQYF.

The chain carries TRBV6-6 and TRBJ2-7; 7 positions agree with TRBD2. Germline CDR1 is MNHNY and CDR2 is SVGAGI (reference sequence). The CDR3 sequence is 12 residues long. J was trimmed by 5 bases and V by 2 bases; bases with no gene match: 0. The CDR3 sequence is CASSYRGDEQYF. CDR3 DNA: TGTGCCAGCAGTTACCGGGGGGACGAGCAGTACTTC.

This rearrangement joins TRBV18 to TRBJ1-1; 9 bases are shared with TRBD1. From germline, CDR1 is KGHSH and CDR2 LQKENI. Trimming at V came to 6 bases and at J to 4 bases, leaving 6 bases not matched to a gene. The CDR3 has 14 amino acids. The CDR3 DNA follows: TGTGCCAGCTCTTGGGACAGGGAGGGCACTGAAGCTTTCTTT. Translating gives CASSWDREGTEAFF.

The chain uses TRBV29-1 and TRBJ1-1; unclear D gene. The CDR3 totals 13 residues. Germline assignment: CDR1 SQVTM and CDR2 ANQGSEA. V was cut by 6 bases and J by 5 bases, with 16 bases left in between. The chain's CDR3 is CSVPLGWGTEAFF. In nucleotides, the CDR3 is TGCAGCGTACCACTGGGGTGGGGAACTGAAGCTTTCTTT.

The chain recombines TRBV7-9 with TRBJ2-7, with 9 positions matching TRBD1. Trimming removed 0 bases from V and 6 bases from J; junction bases left unmatched: 6. This CDR3 contains 15 residues. Germline CDR1 is SEHNR and CDR2 is FQNEAQ (reference sequence). The chain's CDR3 is CASSLASGQGLEQYF. Written as DNA, the CDR3 is TGTGCCAGCAGCTTAGCTTCGGGACAGGGTCTCGAGCAGTACTTC.

The chain carries TRBV29-1 and TRBJ2-5, with a possible D match to TRBD1 (5 bases). The CDR3 loop spans 12 amino acids. Trimming left V 7 bases short and J 4 bases short, with 13 bases between. Per germline, CDR1 SQVTM and CDR2 ANQGSEA. In DNA form, the CDR3 reads TGCAGCGCCACGATGCAGGGAGAGACCCAGTACTTC. This translates into CSATMQGETQYF.

The genes are TRBV4-3 and TRBJ2-5, with a possible D match to TRBD2 (5 bases). The germline V gene has CDR1 LGHNA and CDR2 YSLEER. This CDR3 spans 12 amino acids. Trimming cost V 0 bases and J 9 bases, with 8 bases left between them. The CDR3 spells CASSQDLRAQYF. The CDR3 DNA reads TGCGCCAGCAGCCAAGATCTGAGGGCCCAGTACTTC.

The V gene is TRBV30, the J gene TRBJ2-5; no clear D. V lost 4 bases to trimming and J lost 0 bases, with 12 bases between them. The CDR3 spans 14 residues. Germline V gene sequence: CDR1 GTSNPN, CDR2 SVGIG (reference sequence). CDR3 amino acids: CAWTRIGYQETQYF. CDR3 coding DNA: TGTGCCTGGACTAGGATCGGATACCAAGAGACCCAGTACTTC.